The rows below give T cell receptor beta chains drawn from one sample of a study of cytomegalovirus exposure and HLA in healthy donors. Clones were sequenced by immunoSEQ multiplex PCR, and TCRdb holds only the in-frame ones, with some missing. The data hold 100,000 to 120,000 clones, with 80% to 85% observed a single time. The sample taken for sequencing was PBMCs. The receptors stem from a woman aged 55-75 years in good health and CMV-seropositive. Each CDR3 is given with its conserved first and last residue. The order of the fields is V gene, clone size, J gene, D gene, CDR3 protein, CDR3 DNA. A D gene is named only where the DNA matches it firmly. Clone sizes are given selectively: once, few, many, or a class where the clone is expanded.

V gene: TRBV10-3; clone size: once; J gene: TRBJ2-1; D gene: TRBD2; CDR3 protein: CATLAGGGNEQFF; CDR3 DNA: TGTGCCACCTTAGCGGGAGGGGGTAATGAGCAGTTCTTC
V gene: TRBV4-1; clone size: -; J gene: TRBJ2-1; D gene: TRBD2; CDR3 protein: CASSQGGLAGGPAHNEQFF; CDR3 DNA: TGCGCCAGCAGCCAGGGTGGACTAGCGGGAGGGCCCGCACACAATGAGCAGTTCTTC
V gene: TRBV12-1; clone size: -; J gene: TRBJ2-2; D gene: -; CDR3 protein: CATGGRVLKPGELFF; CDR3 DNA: TGTGCCACCGGGGGTAGGGTCCTTAAACCCGGGGAGCTGTTTTTT
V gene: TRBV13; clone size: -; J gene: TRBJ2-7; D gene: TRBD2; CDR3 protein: CASSPSDGGAYEQYF; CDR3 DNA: TGTGCCAGCAGCCCCTCGGACGGGGGGGCCTACGAGCAGTACTTC
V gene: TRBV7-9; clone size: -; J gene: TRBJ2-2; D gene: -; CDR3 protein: CASSLPGSGELFF; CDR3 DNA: TGTGCCAGCAGCTTACCCGGGTCCGGGGAGCTGTTTTTT
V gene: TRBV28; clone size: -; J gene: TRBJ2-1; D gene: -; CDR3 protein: CASRRQGGSDEQFF; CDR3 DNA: TGTGCCAGCAGAAGGCAGGGAGGTTCGGATGAGCAGTTCTTC
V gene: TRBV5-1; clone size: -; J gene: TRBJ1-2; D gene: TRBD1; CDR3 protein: CASGTGNGYTF; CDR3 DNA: TGCGCCAGCGGGACAGGGAACGGCTACACCTTC
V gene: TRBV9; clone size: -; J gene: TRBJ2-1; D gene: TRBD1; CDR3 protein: CASSDGTVSYNEQFF; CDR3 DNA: TGTGCCAGCAGCGACGGGACAGTCTCCTACAATGAGCAGTTCTTC
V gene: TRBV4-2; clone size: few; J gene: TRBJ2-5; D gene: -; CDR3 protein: CASSPEEQETQYF; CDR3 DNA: TGTGCCAGCAGCCCAGAGGAGCAAGAGACCCAGTACTTC
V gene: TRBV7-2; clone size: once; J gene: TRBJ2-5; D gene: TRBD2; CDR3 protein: CASSLTTSRSQETQYF; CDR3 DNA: TGTGCCAGCAGCCTGACGACTAGCCGTTCGCAAGAGACCCAGTACTTC
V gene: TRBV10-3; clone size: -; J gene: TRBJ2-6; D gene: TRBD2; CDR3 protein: CAISEERGGSGANVLTF; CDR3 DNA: TGTGCCATCAGTGAGGAGCGGGGTGGCTCTGGGGCCAACGTCCTGACTTTC
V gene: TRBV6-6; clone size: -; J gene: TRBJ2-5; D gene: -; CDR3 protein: CARTHRELKQETQYF; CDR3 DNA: TGTGCCCGAACCCACCGGGAGCTCAAACAAGAGACCCAGTACTTC
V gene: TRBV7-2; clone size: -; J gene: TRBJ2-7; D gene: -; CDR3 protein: CASSLDTGRGSYEQYF; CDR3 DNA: TGTGCCAGCAGCTTAGATACAGGTCGAGGCTCCTACGAGCAGTACTTC
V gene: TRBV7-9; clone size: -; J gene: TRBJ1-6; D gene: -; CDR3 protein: CASSFSNMASPLHF; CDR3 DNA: TGTGCCAGCAGCTTTTCGAACATGGCCTCACCCCTCCACTTT
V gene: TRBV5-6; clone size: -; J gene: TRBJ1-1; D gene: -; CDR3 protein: CASSLASEAFF; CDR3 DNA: TGTGCCAGCAGCTTGGCCTCTGAAGCTTTCTTT
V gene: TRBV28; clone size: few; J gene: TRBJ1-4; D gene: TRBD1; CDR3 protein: CASRGQGKSNEKLFF; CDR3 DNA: TGTGCCAGCAGGGGACAGGGGAAGTCTAATGAAAAACTGTTTTTT
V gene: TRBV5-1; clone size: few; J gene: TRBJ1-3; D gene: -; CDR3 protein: CASSLTGASGNTIYF; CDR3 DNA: TGCGCCAGCAGCTTAACTGGAGCATCTGGAAACACCATATATTTT
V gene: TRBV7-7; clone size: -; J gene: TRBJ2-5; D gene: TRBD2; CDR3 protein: CASSLSPGGQETQYF; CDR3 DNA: TGTGCCAGCAGCTTATCTCCGGGGGGGCAAGAGACCCAGTACTTC
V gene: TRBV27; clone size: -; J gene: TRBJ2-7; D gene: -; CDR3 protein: CASSPKPSSYEQYF; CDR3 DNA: TGTGCCAGCAGTCCAAAGCCCTCCTCCTACGAGCAGTACTTC
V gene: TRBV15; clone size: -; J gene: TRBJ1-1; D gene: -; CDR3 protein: CATTAPARGATNTEAFF; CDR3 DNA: TGTGCCACCACCGCACCCGCCCGGGGTGCTACGAACACTGAAGCTTTCTTT
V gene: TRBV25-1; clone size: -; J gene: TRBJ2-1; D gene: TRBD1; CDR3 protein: CASSALGQGAGFSEQFF; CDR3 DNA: TGTGCCAGCAGTGCTTTAGGACAGGGCGCGGGGTTTTCTGAGCAGTTCTTC
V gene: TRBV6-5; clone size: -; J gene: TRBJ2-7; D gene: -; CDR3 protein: CASSYLARSYEQYF; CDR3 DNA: TGTGCCAGCAGTTACCTGGCTCGATCCTACGAGCAGTACTTC
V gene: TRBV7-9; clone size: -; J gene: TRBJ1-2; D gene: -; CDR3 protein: CASSTGLASYGYTF; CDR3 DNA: TGTGCCAGCAGCACGGGACTGGCTTCCTATGGCTACACCTTC
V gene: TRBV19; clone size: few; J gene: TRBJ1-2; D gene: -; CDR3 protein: CASSISGGGGYTF; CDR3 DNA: TGTGCCAGTAGTATATCCGGAGGTGGTGGCTACACCTTC
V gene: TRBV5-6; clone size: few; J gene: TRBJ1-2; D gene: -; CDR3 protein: CASSLGQNYGYTF; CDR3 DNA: TGTGCCAGCAGCTTGGGACAGAACTATGGCTACACCTTC
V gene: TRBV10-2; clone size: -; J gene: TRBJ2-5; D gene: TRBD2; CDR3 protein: CASSDYASGEETQYF; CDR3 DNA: TGCGCCAGCAGTGACTACGCTAGCGGGGAAGAGACCCAGTACTTC
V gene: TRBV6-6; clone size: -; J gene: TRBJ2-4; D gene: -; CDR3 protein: CASSLLLAKNIQYF; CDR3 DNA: TGTGCCAGCAGTCTACTACTAGCCAAAAACATTCAGTACTTC
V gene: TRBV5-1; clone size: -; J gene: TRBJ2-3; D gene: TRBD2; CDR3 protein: CASSPRGLAGVGTDTQYF; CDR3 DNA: TGCGCCAGCAGCCCGCGGGGACTAGCGGGAGTGGGCACAGATACGCAGTATTTT
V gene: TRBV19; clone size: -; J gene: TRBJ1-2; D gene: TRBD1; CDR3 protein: CASTAGQENYGYTF; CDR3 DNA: TGTGCCAGTACCGCGGGACAGGAAAACTATGGCTACACCTTC
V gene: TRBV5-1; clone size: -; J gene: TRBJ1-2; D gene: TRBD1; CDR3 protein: CASSGGDSDYDDYTF; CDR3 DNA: TGCGCCAGCAGCGGAGGGGACAGCGACTATGATGACTACACCTTC
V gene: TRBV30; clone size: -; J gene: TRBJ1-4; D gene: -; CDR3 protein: CAWSIREKLFF; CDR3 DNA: TGTGCCTGGAGCATCAGAGAAAAACTGTTTTTT
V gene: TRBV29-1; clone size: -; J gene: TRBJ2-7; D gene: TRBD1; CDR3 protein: CSVERGHDEQYF; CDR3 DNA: TGCAGCGTTGAGAGGGGGCACGACGAGCAGTACTTC
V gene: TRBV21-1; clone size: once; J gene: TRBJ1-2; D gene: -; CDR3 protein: CASSKATGQELGYTF; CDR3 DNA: TGTGCCAGCAGCAAAGCGACGGGACAGGAGTTGGGCTACACCTTC
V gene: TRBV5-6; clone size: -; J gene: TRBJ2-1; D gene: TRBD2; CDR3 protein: CASSPPGLAVYNEQFF; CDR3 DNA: TGTGCCAGCAGTCCCCCGGGACTAGCGGTCTACAATGAGCAGTTCTTC
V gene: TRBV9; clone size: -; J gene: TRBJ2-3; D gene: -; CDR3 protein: CASSVTRFADTQYF; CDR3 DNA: TGTGCCAGCAGCGTCACTAGATTCGCAGATACGCAGTATTTT
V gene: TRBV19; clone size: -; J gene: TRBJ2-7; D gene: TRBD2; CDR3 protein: CASRFLAGKTYEQYF; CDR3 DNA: TGTGCCAGTAGATTCCTAGCGGGAAAGACCTACGAGCAGTACTTC
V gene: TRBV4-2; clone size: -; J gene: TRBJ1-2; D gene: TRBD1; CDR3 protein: CASSQVIPGTGVSYTF; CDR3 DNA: TGTGCCAGCAGCCAAGTCATACCCGGGACAGGGGTCAGCTACACCTTC
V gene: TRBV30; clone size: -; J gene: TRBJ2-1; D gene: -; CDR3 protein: CAWSSLGGEYNEQFF; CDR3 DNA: TGTGCCTGGAGTAGCTTAGGGGGAGAGTACAATGAGCAGTTCTTC
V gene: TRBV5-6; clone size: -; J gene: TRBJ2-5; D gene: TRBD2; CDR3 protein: CASSFGGDLTQYF; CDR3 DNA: TGTGCCAGCAGCTTCGGGGGGGACCTGACCCAGTACTTC